The 10 T cell receptor beta chains listed next were all sequenced from one sample in a study of naive and memory T cell subsets. Treatment in this sample: skin biopsy from PPD injection site in Mantoux-positive individual. The library had UMIs added by 3' ligation of an oligonucleotide to TCR cDNA. Amplification of ligated cDNA took four PCR rounds with SP2 and nested alpha and beta constant primers. TCRdb fed the UMI-ligation and nested PCR reads into MiXCR, producing one record per CDR3 protein. The repertoire consists of more than 13,000 distinct CDR3 sequences, with less than 5.5% occurring once and the leading ten covering roughly 8.2%. The source material was skin, sampled from a tuberculin skin test site. All receptors come from an adult in good health.

This clonotype showed up just a few times. J is TRBJ1-5 and V is TRBV15; D gene unclear. Germline V gene data show CDR1 as LNHNV and CDR2 as YYDKDF (reference sequence). The germline V and J ends were trimmed by 1 base and 3 bases, with 10 bases remaining between them. The CDR3 sequence is 15 residues long. In nucleotides, the CDR3 is TGTGCCACCAGCAGAGTTGGTCAAATCAATCAGCCCCAGCATTTT. This gives the protein CATSRVGQINQPQHF. The full variable domain, its missing parts supplied by reference TRBV15 and TRBJ1-5, is DAMVIQNPRYQVTQFGKPVTLSCSQTLNHNVMYWYQQKSSQAPKLLFHYYDKDFNNEADTPDNFQSRRPNTSFCFLDIRSPGLGDTAMYLCATSRVGQINQPQHFGDGTRLSIL.

There are many counts of this clonotype. This sequence joins TRBV4-3 and TRBJ2-2; either TRBD1 or TRBD2 may fit D (5 bases each). Germline V gene sequence: CDR1 LGHNA, CDR2 YSLEER. V was trimmed by 0 bases and J by 5 bases, leaving 19 bases between them. The CDR3 runs 18 residues. In DNA form, the CDR3 reads TGCGCCAGCAGCCAAGATGAGAGGGGCCGCCCGGGAACCGGGGAGCTGTTTTTT. Translated, it gives CASSQDERGRPGTGELFF.

This clonotype was seen only once. This chain connects TRBV28 to TRBJ1-4, with TRBD1 matching 8 bases. The trim removed 4 bases at V and 6 bases at J, leaving 4 bases unmatched. This CDR3 comprises 14 residues. In germline, CDR1 is MDHEN, CDR2 SYDVKM. CDR3 loop: CASSSGGSHEKLFF. CDR3 sequence (DNA): TGTGCCAGCAGTTCAGGGGGCTCCCATGAAAAACTGTTTTTT. Full variable domain (outside the CDR3, taken from reference TRBV28 and TRBJ1-4): DVKVTQSSRYLVKRTGEKVFLECVQDMDHENMFWYRQDPGLGLRLIYFSYDVKMKEKGDIPEGYSVSREKKERFSLILESASTNQTSMYLCASSSGGSHEKLFFGSGTQLSVL.

There are many counts of this clonotype. The chain has TRBV7-8 and TRBJ1-5; D remains ambiguous. Germline V gives CDR1 SGHVS, CDR2 FQNEAQ. Trimming pared 1 base from V and 7 bases from J, leaving 14 bases between. This CDR3 region has 15 residues. The CDR3 sequence is CASSLVSEKGQPQHF. The CDR3 bases are TGTGCCAGCAGCTTAGTGTCGGAAAAGGGCCAGCCCCAGCATTTT.

This clonotype was picked up many times. The V call is TRBV7-2, the J call TRBJ2-1, with TRBD2 matching 8 bases. The CDR3 totals 18 residues. The junction had 19 bases not matched to a gene; V was cut back by 6 bases and J by 6 bases. Germline V gives CDR1 SGHTA, CDR2 FQGNSA. Written as DNA, the CDR3 is TGTGCCAGCAGTTTTTCGGCGGGGCGAGCGGGGGTAGGCAATGAGCAGTTCTTC. Translation: CASSFSAGRAGVGNEQFF.

This clonotype was observed at least ten times. The V gene is TRBV7-2, the J gene TRBJ2-1; no reliable D call. CDR1 and CDR2 from the germline V gene are SGHTA and FQGNSA. V dropped 4 bases and J dropped 8 bases, with 9 bases sitting between them. The CDR3 totals 12 residues. The CDR3 sequence: CASSSAAHEQFF. The CDR3 DNA reads TGTGCCAGCAGCTCAGCCGCCCATGAGCAGTTCTTC.

This clonotype is labeled medium-sized (0.01 to 0.1%). The CDR3 protein is CSVSWSGGARELFF. The DNA of the CDR3 is TGCAGCGTTTCCTGGAGCGGGGGGGCTCGGGAGCTGTTTTTT. This chain links TRBV29-1 with TRBJ2-2, with 10 positions matching TRBD2. From germline, CDR1 is SQVTM and CDR2 ANQGSEA. V shed 5 bases and J 9 bases; nucleotides not matched to a gene: 9. The CDR3 has 14 residues.

This clonotype was seen only a few times. Given a much more abundant clone one base away, this may be a read error. The rearrangement links TRBV29-1 to TRBJ2-5, with D possibly TRBD1 on 6 matching bases. There are 15 residues in the CDR3. CDR1 is SQVTM and CDR2 is ANQGSEA in the germline V gene. The V gene lost 4 bases and the J gene lost 1 base, with 16 bases spanning the gap. The CDR3 bases are TGCAGCGTTGCGATAAACAGGGCTCGCCAAGAGACCCAGTACTTC. Protein product: CSVAINRARQETQYF.

In this sample, this clonotype turned up many times. The chain combines TRBV4-2 with TRBJ1-2, with D perhaps TRBD1 (5 bases). CDR3 size: 16 residues. The V gene's germline CDR1 is LGHNA and CDR2 YNFKEQ. The V end was cut by 1 base, the J end by 2 bases, with 14 bases between. CDR3 nucleotide sequence: TGTGCCAGCAGCCAAGGGGACTCCCCCGGCAACTATGGCTACACCTTC. Residues: CASSQGDSPGNYGYTF.

Many counts were recorded for this clonotype. The V and J genes are TRBV4-1 and TRBJ1-4; D is unclear. The length of the CDR3 is 16 residues. Germline V CDR1 and CDR2: MGHRA, YSYEKL. V lost 0 bases and J 0 bases, leaving 8 bases between the germline ends. The CDR3 bases are TGCGCCAGCAGCCAAGATGGGAGTGCAACTAATGAAAAACTGTTTTTT. This gives the protein CASSQDGSATNEKLFF.